Below are 23 T cell receptor beta chains sequenced from a single sample in a study of blood T cell repertoires in COVID-19. Measured with immunoSEQ multiplex PCR; TCRdb has only the in-frame clones, and not every one. The sample yields about 410,000 clones, 90% seen once. The sequencing sample was made of PBMCs or T cells enriched from blood (not recorded which). The receptors shown here come from a man aged 18 to 30 who had recovered from COVID-19.

This clone was observed once. The chain has TRBV6-5 and TRBJ1-1; TRBD1 matches at 7 bases. V was clipped by 7 bases and J by 1 base; unmatched bases: 3. Germline CDR1 and CDR2: MNHEY and SVGAGI. The CDR3 covers 13 residues. The CDR3 sequence is CASKGTANTEAFF. CDR3 coding DNA: TGTGCCAGCAAAGGGACAGCGAACACTGAAGCTTTCTTT.

This clone has only a few counts. The chain employs TRBV7-9 and TRBJ2-7; D perhaps matches TRBD1 (6 bases). This CDR3 region has 13 residues. V dropped 8 bases and J dropped 2 bases, with 13 bases sitting between them. Germline V gene data show CDR1 as SEHNR and CDR2 as FQNEAQ (reference sequence). The CDR3 nucleotides read TGTGCCAGCGCCTCCGGACAGACCTACGAGCAGTACTTC. Translating it yields CASASGQTYEQYF.

In this sample, this clone turned up once. The chain recombines TRBV6-2 or TRBV6-3 with TRBJ1-5; D not resolved. Germline V gives CDR1 MNHEY, CDR2 SVGEGT. The CDR3 is 13 residues long. V dropped 6 bases and J dropped 5 bases, with 11 bases sitting between them. CDR3 in amino acids: CASSRTEDQPQHF. In DNA, the CDR3 is TGTGCCAGCAGCCGAACAGAAGATCAGCCCCAGCATTTT.

This chain links TRBV2 with TRBJ1-3; D remains unclear. This CDR3 has 15 amino acids. Germline V gene lookup returns CDR1 SNHLY and CDR2 FYNNEI. Trimming took off 4 bases at V and 0 bases at J, with 10 bases between the two ends. This CDR3 is CASSGADLSGNTIYF. CDR3 bases: TGTGCCAGCAGTGGGGCCGATCTCTCTGGAAACACCATATATTTT.

The chain employs TRBV5-1 and TRBJ1-3; D is undetermined. Germline loops: CDR1 SGHRS, CDR2 YFSETQ. CDR3 length: 14 amino acids. The germline V and J ends were trimmed by 0 bases and 0 bases, with 4 bases remaining between them. CDR3 nucleotides: TGCGCCAGCAGCTTGGTCAGCTCTGGAAACACCATATATTTT. This encodes CASSLVSSGNTIYF. Together with reference TRBV5-1 and TRBJ1-3, the CDR3 gives the full variable domain: KAGVTQTPRYLIKTRGQQVTLSCSPISGHRSVSWYQQTPGQGLQFLFEYFSETQRNKGNFPGRFSGRQFSNSRSEMNVSTLELGDSALYLCASSLVSSGNTIYFGEGSWLTVV.

The rearrangement joins TRBV5-6 to TRBJ2-5; possibly TRBD2 for D (6 bases). Germline V gene sequence: CDR1 SGHDT, CDR2 YYEEEE. Trimming stripped 0 bases from V and 3 bases from J, with 6 bases between. The CDR3 is 13 amino acids. The CDR3 region has the DNA TGTGCCAGCAGCTTGGTAGCGGAAGAGACCCAGTACTTC. Its translation is CASSLVAEETQYF.

This rearrangement joins TRBV18 to TRBJ1-4, with 8 bases matching TRBD1. In germline, CDR1 is KGHSH, CDR2 LQKENI. CDR3 size: 14 residues. With 2 bases clipped from V and 8 bases from J, the junction kept 4 bases outside the gene matches. CDR3 region: CASSPSGQDEKLFF. The CDR3, as DNA: TGTGCCAGCTCACCATCGGGACAGGACGAAAAACTGTTTTTT.

This clone was detected once. The chain joins TRBV3-1 (or the pseudogene TRBV3-2) to TRBJ2-5; TRBD1 matches 8 bases. Germline CDR1 LGHDT, CDR2 YNNKEL (reference sequence). V trimming: 10 bases; J trimming: 6 bases; junction bases outside the gene matches: 10. This CDR3 comprises 13 residues. CDR3 sequence: CATRGQVAKTQYF. CDR3 coding DNA: TGTGCCACCAGGGGACAGGTGGCAAAGACCCAGTACTTC.

There are a few counts of this clone. This chain links TRBV9 with TRBJ1-5, with unresolved D. The V end lost 0 bases, the J end lost 8 bases, and 12 bases lay between the germline ends. The CDR3 is 14 residues long. CDR1 and CDR2 from the germline V gene are SGDLS and YYNGEE. The CDR3 DNA follows: TGTGCCAGCAGCGTAGGTGCGGGCATCGAGCCCCAGCATTTT. Protein product: CASSVGAGIEPQHF.

The gene calls are TRBV7-2 and TRBJ1-2; 11 bases are shared with TRBD1. The CDR3 consists of 15 residues. Germline V gene lookup returns CDR1 SGHTA and CDR2 FQGNSA. V trimming: 5 bases; J trimming: 4 bases; junction bases outside the gene matches: 6. CDR3 in DNA: TGTGCCAGCAGCATCACCGGGACAGGGGGCTATGGCTACACCTTC. This sequence encodes CASSITGTGGYGYTF.

V usage is TRBV12-2 and J usage is TRBJ2-2; TRBD2 is taken as the D call from the table, unchecked against the DNA. TRBV12-2 is reported as a pseudogene. The CDR3 totals 15 residues. CDR3: CASPSGTTNTGELFF. The CDR3 DNA is TGTGCAAGTCCCTCTGGGACTACCAACACCGGGGAGCTGTTTTTT.

This chain links TRBV4-1 with TRBJ2-5; TRBD1 agrees at 7 bases. The CDR3 runs to 15 residues. V lost 4 bases and J lost 3; bases outside the gene matches: 8. Germline-derived CDR1 and CDR2 are MGHRA and YSYEKL. The CDR3 loop is CASSLGQHTKETQYF. For the CDR3, the DNA is TGCGCCAGCAGCCTGGGACAGCACACAAAAGAGACCCAGTACTTC.

CDR3 in DNA: TGTGCCAGCAGTCCCCGACTAGCTTCTAGTGAGCAGTTCTTC. Translated: CASSPRLASSEQFF. The J gene is TRBJ2-1, the V gene TRBV27, with 7 bases fitting TRBD2. J lost 9 bases, V lost 5 bases, and 10 bases had no gene match. The V gene's germline CDR1 is MNHEY and CDR2 SMNVEV (reference sequence). The CDR3 consists of 14 residues.

This sequence joins TRBV7-9 and TRBJ2-1; perhaps TRBD2 as D (5 bases). V lost 11 bases and J 9 bases, leaving 17 bases between the germline ends. This CDR3 comprises 12 residues. Germline values: CDR1 SEHNR, CDR2 FQNEAQ (reference sequence). The CDR3 loop is CAGKVLEGEQFF. As DNA, the CDR3 is TGTGCCGGCAAGGTTTTAGAGGGTGAGCAGTTCTTC.

This clone was found once. This rearrangement joins TRBV5-1 to TRBJ1-1; possibly TRBD1 for D (6 bases). Trimming took off 3 bases at V and 1 base at J, with 10 bases between the two ends. In germline, CDR1 is SGHRS, CDR2 YFSETQ. The length of the CDR3 is 14 residues. CDR3 region: CASSWGQPNTEAFF. In DNA form, the CDR3 reads TGCGCCAGCAGCTGGGGACAACCGAACACTGAAGCTTTCTTT.

The chain combines TRBV7-9 with TRBJ2-5; 8 nucleotides align to TRBD2. Germline loops: CDR1 SEHNR, CDR2 FQNEAQ (reference sequence). The CDR3 contains 15 residues. The V segment lost 4 bases and the J segment 5 bases; nucleotides outside the gene matches: 9. The CDR3 coding sequence is TGTGCCAGCAGCTCAGCGGGGGCCTCCGGGGAGACCCAGTACTTC. This encodes CASSSAGASGETQYF.

The chain joins TRBV19 to TRBJ1-4, with 10 bases aligning to TRBD1. With V trimmed by 7 bases and J by 7 bases, 6 bases remained unmatched. The CDR3 loop spans 14 amino acids. The germline V gene encodes CDR1 LNHDA and CDR2 SQIVND (reference sequence). The CDR3 loop is CASTPGTGAEKLFF. The CDR3 nucleotides read TGTGCCAGTACCCCCGGGACAGGGGCTGAAAAACTGTTTTTT.

CDR3 coding DNA: TGCGCCAGCGGCGGGGTTTTGGGTGAAGCTTTCTTT. This sequence encodes CASGGVLGEAFF. The J gene is TRBJ1-1, the V gene TRBV5-1, with D unclear. The germline V gene has CDR1 SGHRS and CDR2 YFSETQ. V was pared by 7 bases and J by 7 bases, with 14 bases between. This CDR3 is 12 amino acids long.

This rearrangement joins TRBV18 to TRBJ1-1; D not certain. This CDR3 contains 14 residues. Trimming stripped 4 bases from V and 0 bases from J, with 9 bases between. CDR1 is KGHSH, CDR2 LQKENI, per germline. The CDR3, as DNA: TGTGCCAGCTCACTTATAAGCTTGAACACTGAAGCTTTCTTT. Its translation is CASSLISLNTEAFF.

The chain links TRBV7-8 to TRBJ2-7; the D is unclear. Germline V lookup: CDR1 SGHVS, CDR2 FQNEAQ. V lost 0 bases and J lost 3, with 9 bases in between. The CDR3 runs 14 residues. The DNA for the CDR3 is TGTGCCAGCAGCTTAGCGCACGAGATCTACGAGCAGTACTTC. It is translated as CASSLAHEIYEQYF.

This sequence joins TRBV9 and TRBJ1-1, with no clear D. CDR1 and CDR2 (germline): SGDLS, YYNGEE. The CDR3 has 14 residues. Trimming removed 0 bases at V and 6 bases at J, with 12 bases between. CDR3 amino acids: CASSVVAGKAEAFF. The CDR3 region has the DNA TGTGCCAGCAGCGTAGTGGCGGGGAAGGCTGAAGCTTTCTTT.

J is TRBJ1-3 and V is TRBV15; D is undetermined. V was shortened by 0 bases and J by 0 bases, with 18 bases between the two germline ends. The CDR3 consists of 19 residues. Germline V gives CDR1 LNHNV, CDR2 YYDKDF (reference sequence). DNA of the CDR3: TGTGCCACCAGCAGAGATGCGGGAGAGGGTGGGGACTCTGGAAACACCATATATTTT. As protein: CATSRDAGEGGDSGNTIYF.

This clone showed up just once. V and J are TRBV29-1 and TRBJ2-4; D uncertain. Trimming took 3 bases from V and 5 from J, leaving 5 bases between them. The CDR3 spans 11 residues. From germline, CDR1 is SQVTM and CDR2 ANQGSEA. The CDR3 reads CSVEEQNIQYF. CDR3 in DNA: TGCAGCGTTGAGGAGCAAAACATTCAGTACTTC.